The clone carrying this TCR beta chain was seen ten or more times. Its specificity is not known. cDNA was made by 5'RACE with 10-nucleotide random UMIs. Over 190 million TCR-beta sequences (from 15-18 subjects) were yielded by each sequencing run. TCRdb reprocessed the 5' RACE reads via MiXCR and lists one record per CDR3 protein. The sample contains tens of thousands of distinct CDR3 sequences, 10% to 15% of which appear only once. The data are from a study of neurological immune-mediated disorders. Study results and caveats: The level of TCR clonal expansion was highest in patients with HTLV-1-associated myelopathy and lowest in multiple sclerosis, where it fell below the level seen in healthy controls.

Stated time point: longitudinal time-point 2. Unsorted libraries came from 2 million PBMCs stored at -80 °C. Between the trimmed V and J ends, which lost 8 bases and 5 bases, there was a span of 24 bases. Germline CDR1 reads MNHEY; CDR2 reads SVGEGT. This CDR3 spans 16 amino acids. Sequenced: PBMCs. This chain links TRBV6-2 or TRBV6-3 with TRBJ2-5; D ambiguous. This TCR derives from a woman between 40 and 55 years old in good health. CDR3 loop: CASVYSRNSWTETQYF. The CDR3 DNA reads as TGTGCCAGCGTATATAGCAGGAACAGCTGGACGGAGACCCAGTACTTC.